The next 13 T cell receptor beta chains were all read from a single sample in a study of early stage breast cancer tumors. Repertoires were generated with immunoSEQ multiplex PCR, while TCRdb's copy carries only in-frame clones and drops some. The sample includes about 72,000 clones, around four fifths of them seen just once. The specimen was blood. Every receptor here comes from a person between 55 and 69 years old with breast cancer.

The J gene is TRBJ2-3, the V gene TRBV10-1, with D maybe TRBD1 (5 bases). The V and J ends lost 4 bases and 4 bases respectively, with 15 bases between them. Germline-derived CDR1 and CDR2 are WNHNN and SYGVQD (reference sequence). The CDR3 spans 15 residues. CDR3 DNA: TGCGCCAGCAGTGTTCCCAGGACAAGGCCAGATACGCAGTATTTT. This codes for CASSVPRTRPDTQYF.

The J gene is TRBJ1-2, the V gene TRBV29-1; 9 bases are a match to TRBD1. The CDR3 spans 13 residues. Trimming at V came to 4 bases and at J to 4 bases, leaving 4 bases not matched to a gene. CDR1 and CDR2 from the germline V gene are SQVTM and ANQGSEA. The CDR3 protein is CSVVDRGSYGYTF. DNA for the CDR3: TGCAGCGTTGTGGACAGGGGAAGCTATGGCTACACCTTC.

The rearrangement links TRBV18 to TRBJ2-3; TRBD2 matches 10 bases. The CDR3 length is 16 residues. Unmatched junction bases numbered 4, after V lost 2 bases and J lost 2 bases. Germline V lookup: CDR1 KGHSH, CDR2 LQKENI. CDR3 protein: CASSPLAGGPTDTQYF. The CDR3 nucleotides are TGTGCCAGCTCACCATTAGCGGGGGGCCCCACAGATACGCAGTATTTT. Complete variable domain (other parts from reference TRBV18 and TRBJ2-3): NAGVMQNPRHLVRRRGQEARLRCSPMKGHSHVYWYRQLPEEGLKFMVYLQKENIIDESGMPKERFSAEFPKEGPSILRIQQVVRGDSAAYFCASSPLAGGPTDTQYFGPGTRLTVL.

Note on this clone: Other DNA sequences in the same sample also yield this CDR3. This chain uses TRBV4-2 with TRBJ1-2, with D uncertain. Germline CDR1 reads LGHNA; CDR2 reads YNFKEQ. CDR3 length: 13 amino acids. Trimming shortened V by 1 base and J by 1 base, and 4 bases separated the two germline ends. CDR3 sequence reads: CASSQGGNYGYTF. CDR3 coding DNA: TGTGCCAGCAGCCAAGGAGGTAACTATGGCTACACCTTC.

The V gene is TRBV6-6, the J gene TRBJ2-7; possible D gene TRBD2, 6 bases. Trimming pared 7 bases from V and 4 bases from J, leaving 14 bases between. Germline V gives CDR1 MNHNY, CDR2 SVGAGI (reference sequence). This CDR3 is built from 13 residues. The CDR3 spells CASTPVGGYEQYF. CDR3 in DNA: TGTGCCAGCACCCCGGTGGGGGGATACGAGCAGTACTTC.

This chain links TRBV5-1 with TRBJ1-1; D is possibly TRBD1 (6 bases). V gave up 4 bases and J gave up 4 bases, with 14 bases separating them. Germline assignment: CDR1 SGHRS and CDR2 YFSETQ. The CDR3 consists of 14 residues. CDR3 amino acids: CASSTTGMGTEAFF. Here the CDR3 DNA reads TGCGCCAGCAGCACAACAGGGATGGGCACTGAAGCTTTCTTT.

This clone has a single count. V is TRBV10-3 and J is TRBJ2-3; D tentatively fits TRBD1 or TRBD2 (5 bases each). Trimming cost V 0 bases and J 3 bases, with 7 bases left between them. CDR1 and CDR2 from the germline V gene are ENHRY and SYGVKD. There are 14 residues in the CDR3. CDR3 nucleotides: TGTGCCATCAGTGAGTCGGGGGAAACAGATACGCAGTATTTT. This codes for CAISESGETDTQYF.

This clone has a handful of counts. The J gene is TRBJ2-1, the V gene TRBV7-2; D unclear. V lost 5 bases to trimming and J lost 8 bases, with 10 bases between them. The germline V gene encodes CDR1 SGHTA and CDR2 FQGNSA. CDR3 length: 12 amino acids. CDR3 in amino acids: CASSEDSDEQFF. In DNA form, the CDR3 reads TGTGCCAGCAGCGAGGATTCGGATGAGCAGTTCTTC.

This clone was recorded only once. The chain combines TRBV28 with TRBJ2-2; D not certain. CDR3 size: 16 residues. The V end was cut by 2 bases, the J end by 2 bases, with 12 bases between. Germline V gene data show CDR1 as MDHEN and CDR2 as SYDVKM. CDR3 loop: CASSLTGIQNTGELFF. The CDR3 DNA sequence: TGTGCCAGCAGTTTAACGGGCATACAAAACACCGGGGAGCTGTTTTTT.

The chain employs TRBV9 and TRBJ2-2; D unclear. This CDR3 is built from 14 residues. Trimming removed 4 bases at V and 7 bases at J, with 14 bases between. CDR1 and CDR2 from the germline V gene are SGDLS and YYNGEE. This chain's CDR3 is CASSFSPAGGELFF. The CDR3 DNA is TGTGCCAGCAGCTTCTCGCCGGCAGGCGGGGAGCTGTTTTTT. Drawing the rest from reference TRBV9 and TRBJ2-2, the complete variable domain is DSGVTQTPKHLITATGQRVTLRCSPRSGDLSVYWYQQSLDQGLQFLIQYYNGEERAKGNILERFSAQQFPDLHSELNLSSLELGDSALYFCASSFSPAGGELFFGEGSRLTVL.

The J gene is TRBJ2-2, the V gene TRBV15; tentative D call: TRBD2 (5 bases). CDR3 length: 15 residues. Germline V gene lookup returns CDR1 LNHNV and CDR2 YYDKDF (reference sequence). The V end was cut by 5 bases, the J end by 7 bases, with 17 bases between. The CDR3, as DNA: TGTGCCACCAGCGGGGAGCCGAGAGTCATCGGGGAGCTGTTTTTT. Its protein product is CATSGEPRVIGELFF.

This clone appeared a few times. The chain couples TRBV7-2 to TRBJ2-1; no clear D gene. Between the trimmed V and J ends, which lost 3 bases and 3 bases, there was a span of 15 bases. From germline, CDR1 is SGHTA and CDR2 FQGNSA. This CDR3 has 16 amino acids. The CDR3 DNA follows: TGTGCCAGCAGCTTTACGACCGCATCAGTCTACAATGAGCAGTTCTTC. Its protein product is CASSFTTASVYNEQFF. Looking up the rest from reference TRBV7-2 and TRBJ2-1 gives the full variable domain: GAGVSQSPSNKVTEKGKDVELRCDPISGHTALYWYRQSLGQGLEFLIYFQGNSAPDKSGLPSDRFSAERTGGSVSTLTIQRTQQEDSAVYLCASSFTTASVYNEQFFGPGTRLTVL.

The V and J genes are TRBV7-9 and TRBJ1-2; D uncertain. The germline V and J ends were trimmed by 0 bases and 0 bases, with 8 bases remaining between them. This CDR3 is built from 15 residues. Germline V lookup: CDR1 SEHNR, CDR2 FQNEAQ (reference sequence). CDR3 nucleotide sequence: TGTGCCAGCAGCTTAGCCGGTGGAACTAACTATGGCTACACCTTC. Protein: CASSLAGGTNYGYTF.